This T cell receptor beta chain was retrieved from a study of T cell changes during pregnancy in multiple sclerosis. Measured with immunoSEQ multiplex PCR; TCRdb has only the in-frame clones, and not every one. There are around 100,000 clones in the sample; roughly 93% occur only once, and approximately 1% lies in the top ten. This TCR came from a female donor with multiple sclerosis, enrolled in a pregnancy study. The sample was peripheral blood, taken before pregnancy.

The DNA of the CDR3 is TGTGCCAGCAGTTTGGGTCCGGGATTCGTCATGAACACTGAAGCTTTCTTT. Protein product: CASSLGPGFVMNTEAFF. The rearrangement joins TRBV28 to TRBJ1-1; D uncertain. The CDR3 length is 17 residues. Per germline, CDR1 MDHEN and CDR2 SYDVKM. With 3 bases removed from V and 0 bases from J, the gap between germline ends came to 17 bases.